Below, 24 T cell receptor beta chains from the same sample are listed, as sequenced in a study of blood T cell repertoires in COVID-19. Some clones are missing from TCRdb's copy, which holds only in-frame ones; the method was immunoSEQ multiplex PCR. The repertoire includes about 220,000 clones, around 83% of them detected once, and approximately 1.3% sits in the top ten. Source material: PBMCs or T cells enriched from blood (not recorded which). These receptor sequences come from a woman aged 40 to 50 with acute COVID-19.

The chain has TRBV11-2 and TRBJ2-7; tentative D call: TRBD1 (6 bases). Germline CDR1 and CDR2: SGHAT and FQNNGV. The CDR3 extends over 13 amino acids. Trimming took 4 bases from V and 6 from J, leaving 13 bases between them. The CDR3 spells CASSSYREGEQYF. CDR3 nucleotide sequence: TGTGCCAGCAGCTCTTACAGGGAAGGCGAGCAGTACTTC.

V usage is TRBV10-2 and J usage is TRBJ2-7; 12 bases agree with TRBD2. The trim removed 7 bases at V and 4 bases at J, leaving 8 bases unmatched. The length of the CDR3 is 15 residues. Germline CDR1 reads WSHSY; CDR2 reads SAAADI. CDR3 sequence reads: CASTEYLAGGYEQYF. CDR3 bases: TGCGCCAGCACCGAATACCTAGCGGGGGGGTACGAGCAGTACTTC.

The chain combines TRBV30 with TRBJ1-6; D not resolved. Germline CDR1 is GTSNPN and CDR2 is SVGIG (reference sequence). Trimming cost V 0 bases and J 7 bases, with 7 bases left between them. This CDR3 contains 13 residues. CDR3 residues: CAWSVNRNSPLHF. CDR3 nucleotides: TGTGCCTGGAGTGTAAATCGGAATTCACCCCTCCACTTT.

CDR3 residues: CATSREGDGGGFQFF. The CDR3 DNA reads as TGTGCCACCAGCAGAGAAGGGGATGGCGGGGGTTTTCAGTTCTTC. V is TRBV15 and J is TRBJ2-1, with 7 bases aligning to TRBD2. V lost 0 bases to trimming and J lost 13 bases; unmatched junction nucleotides: 12. Germline loops: CDR1 LNHNV, CDR2 YYDKDF (reference sequence). The length of the CDR3 is 15 residues.

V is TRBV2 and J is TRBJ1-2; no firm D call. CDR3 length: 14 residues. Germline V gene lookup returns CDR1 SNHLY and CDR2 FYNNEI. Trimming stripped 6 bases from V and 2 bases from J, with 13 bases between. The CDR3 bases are TGTGCCAGCAGAAGCCCGGGCGGGAACTATGGCTACACCTTC. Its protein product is CASRSPGGNYGYTF.

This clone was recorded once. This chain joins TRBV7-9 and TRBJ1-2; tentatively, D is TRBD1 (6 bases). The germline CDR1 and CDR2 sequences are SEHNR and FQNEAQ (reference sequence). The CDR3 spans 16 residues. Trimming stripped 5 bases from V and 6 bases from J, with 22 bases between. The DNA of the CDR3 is TGTGCCAGCAGCCCATGGGGCAGGGGCCTACCTCATGGCTACACCTTC. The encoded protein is CASSPWGRGLPHGYTF.

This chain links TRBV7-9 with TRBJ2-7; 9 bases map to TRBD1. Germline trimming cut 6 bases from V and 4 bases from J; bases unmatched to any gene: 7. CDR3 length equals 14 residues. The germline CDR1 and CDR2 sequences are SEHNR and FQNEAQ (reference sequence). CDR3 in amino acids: CASSNHRGQYEQYF. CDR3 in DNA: TGTGCCAGCAGTAATCACAGGGGGCAGTACGAGCAGTACTTC.

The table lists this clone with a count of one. The CDR3: CAWRFDTGELFF. The CDR3 DNA is TGTGCCTGGAGGTTCGACACCGGGGAGCTGTTTTTT. V and J are TRBV30 and TRBJ2-2; D is ambiguous. From germline, CDR1 is GTSNPN and CDR2 SVGIG (reference sequence). Trimming shortened V by 3 bases and J by 3 bases, and 5 bases separated the two germline ends. CDR3 length: 12 residues.

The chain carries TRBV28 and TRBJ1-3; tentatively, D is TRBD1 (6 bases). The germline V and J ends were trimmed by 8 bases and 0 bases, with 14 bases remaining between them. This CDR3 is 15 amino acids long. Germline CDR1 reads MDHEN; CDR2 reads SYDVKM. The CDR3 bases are TGTGCCAGCGAGACTGCAGGGGTCTCTGGAAACACCATATATTTT. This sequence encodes CASETAGVSGNTIYF.

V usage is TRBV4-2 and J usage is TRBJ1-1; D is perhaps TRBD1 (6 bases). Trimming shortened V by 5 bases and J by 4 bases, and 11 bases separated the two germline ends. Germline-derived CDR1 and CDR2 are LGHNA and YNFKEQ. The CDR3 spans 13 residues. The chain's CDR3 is CASSKDSITEAFF. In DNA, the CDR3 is TGTGCCAGCAGCAAGGACAGTATCACTGAAGCTTTCTTT.

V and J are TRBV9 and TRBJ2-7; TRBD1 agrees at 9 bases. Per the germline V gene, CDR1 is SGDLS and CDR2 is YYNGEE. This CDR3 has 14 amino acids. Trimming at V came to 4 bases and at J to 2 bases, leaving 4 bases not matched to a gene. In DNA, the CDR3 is TGTGCCAGCAGCCTGGGGACAGGGACCTACGAGCAGTACTTC. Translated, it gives CASSLGTGTYEQYF.

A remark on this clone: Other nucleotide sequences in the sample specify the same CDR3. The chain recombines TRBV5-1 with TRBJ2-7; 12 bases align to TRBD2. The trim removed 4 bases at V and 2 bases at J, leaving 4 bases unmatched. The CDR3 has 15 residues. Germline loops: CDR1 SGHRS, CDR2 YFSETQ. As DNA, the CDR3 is TGCGCCAGCAGCCTCGGACTAGCGGGGACCTACGAGCAGTACTTC. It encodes CASSLGLAGTYEQYF.

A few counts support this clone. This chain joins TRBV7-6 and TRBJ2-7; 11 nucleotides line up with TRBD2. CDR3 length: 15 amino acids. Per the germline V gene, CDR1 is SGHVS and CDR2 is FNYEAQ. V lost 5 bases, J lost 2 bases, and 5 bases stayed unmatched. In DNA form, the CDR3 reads TGTGCCAGCAGCCCCCTAGCGGGAGGAACCTACGAGCAGTACTTC. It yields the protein CASSPLAGGTYEQYF. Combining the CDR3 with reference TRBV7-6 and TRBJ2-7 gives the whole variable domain GAGVSQSPRYKVTKRGQDVALRCDPISGHVSLYWYRQALGQGPEFLTYFNYEAQQDKSGLPNDRFSAERPEGSISTLTIQRTEQRDSAMYRCASSPLAGGTYEQYFGPGTRLTVT.

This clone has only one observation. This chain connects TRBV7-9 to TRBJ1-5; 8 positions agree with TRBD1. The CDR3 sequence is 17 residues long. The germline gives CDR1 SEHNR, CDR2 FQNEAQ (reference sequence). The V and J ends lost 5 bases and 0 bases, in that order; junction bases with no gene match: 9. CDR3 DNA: TGTGCCAGCAGCCCGTCCCCGACAGGGGATAGCAATCAGCCCCAGCATTTT. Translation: CASSPSPTGDSNQPQHF.

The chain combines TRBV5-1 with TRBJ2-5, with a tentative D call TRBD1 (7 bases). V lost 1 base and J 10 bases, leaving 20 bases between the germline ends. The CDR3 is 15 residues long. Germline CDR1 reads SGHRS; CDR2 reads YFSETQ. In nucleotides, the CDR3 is TGCGCCAGCAGCTTGCAGGGGGGCCACCTAGCAGGCCAGTACTTC. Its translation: CASSLQGGHLAGQYF.

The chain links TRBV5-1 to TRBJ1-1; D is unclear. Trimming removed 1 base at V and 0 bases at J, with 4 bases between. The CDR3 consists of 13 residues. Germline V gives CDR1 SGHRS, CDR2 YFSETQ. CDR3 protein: CASSLSVNTEAFF. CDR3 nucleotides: TGCGCCAGCAGCTTGTCGGTGAACACTGAAGCTTTCTTT.

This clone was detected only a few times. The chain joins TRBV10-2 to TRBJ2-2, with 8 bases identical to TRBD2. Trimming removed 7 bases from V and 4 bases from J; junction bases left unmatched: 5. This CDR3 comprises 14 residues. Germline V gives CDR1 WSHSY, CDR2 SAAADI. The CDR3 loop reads CASKRELLTGELFF. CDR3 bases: TGCGCCAGCAAGCGGGAGCTTCTCACCGGGGAGCTGTTTTTT.

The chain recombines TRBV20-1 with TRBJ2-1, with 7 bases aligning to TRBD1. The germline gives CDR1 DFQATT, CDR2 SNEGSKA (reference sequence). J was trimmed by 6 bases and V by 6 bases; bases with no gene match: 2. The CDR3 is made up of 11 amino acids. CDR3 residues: CSADRVNEQFF. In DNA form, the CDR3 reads TGCAGTGCAGACAGGGTCAATGAGCAGTTCTTC.

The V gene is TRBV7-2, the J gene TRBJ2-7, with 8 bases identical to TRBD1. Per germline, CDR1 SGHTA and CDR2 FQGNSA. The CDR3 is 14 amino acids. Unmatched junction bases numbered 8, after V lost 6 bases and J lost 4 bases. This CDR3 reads CASSTGQGQYEQYF. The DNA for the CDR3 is TGTGCCAGCAGTACCGGACAGGGACAATACGAGCAGTACTTC.

The CDR3 coding sequence is TGTGCCAGCAGCTCCAGGGACAGGCCTAACTATGGCTACACCTTC. Its translation: CASSSRDRPNYGYTF. The rearrangement joins TRBV7-9 to TRBJ1-2; 8 positions match TRBD1. The CDR3 spans 15 residues. The germline V gene has CDR1 SEHNR and CDR2 FQNEAQ (reference sequence). The J segment lost 0 bases and the V segment lost 4 bases, leaving 4 bases of the junction unmatched.

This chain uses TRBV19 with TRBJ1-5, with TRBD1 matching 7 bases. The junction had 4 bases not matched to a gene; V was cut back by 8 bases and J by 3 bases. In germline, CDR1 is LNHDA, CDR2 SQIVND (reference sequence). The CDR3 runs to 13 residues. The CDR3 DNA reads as TGTGCCAGTGGGGACAGAGTCAATCAGCCCCAGCATTTT. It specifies CASGDRVNQPQHF.

The CDR3 DNA is TGTGCCAGCAGCTTAGCGAGTCAAGATACGCAGTATTTT. Translation: CASSLASQDTQYF. This chain links TRBV7-2 with TRBJ2-3, with D unclear. The V end lost 0 bases, the J end lost 5 bases, and 6 bases lay between the germline ends. CDR3 length equals 13 residues. Germline lookup yields CDR1 SGHTA and CDR2 FQGNSA. The full variable domain, with the rest looked up from reference TRBV7-2 and TRBJ2-3, is GAGVSQSPSNKVTEKGKDVELRCDPISGHTALYWYRQSLGQGLEFLIYFQGNSAPDKSGLPSDRFSAERTGGSVSTLTIQRTQQEDSAVYLCASSLASQDTQYFGPGTRLTVL.

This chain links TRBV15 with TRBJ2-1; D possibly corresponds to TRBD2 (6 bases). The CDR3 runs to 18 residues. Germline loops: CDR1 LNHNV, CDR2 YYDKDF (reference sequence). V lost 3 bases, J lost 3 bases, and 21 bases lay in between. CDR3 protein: CATSSSSASEKNYNEQFF. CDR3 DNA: TGTGCCACCAGCAGTTCCTCCGCTAGCGAGAAAAACTACAATGAGCAGTTCTTC.

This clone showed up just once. CDR3 residues: CASRREASYEQYF. CDR3 DNA: TGTGCCAGCAGGAGGGAGGCCTCCTACGAGCAGTACTTC. The chain links TRBV6-5 to TRBJ2-7; TRBD2 might be the D (6 bases). V was pared by 6 bases and J by 0 bases, with 9 bases between. CDR3 length equals 13 residues. Germline CDR1 MNHEY, CDR2 SVGAGI.